A selection of T cell receptor beta chains follows, all from one sample in a study of T-cell memory formation after mild COVID-19. TCRdb redid the calling of the 5' RACE reads with MiXCR, one entry per CDR3 protein. The data contain tens of thousands of distinct CDR3 sequences, about 14% of them singletons. The sample taken for sequencing was PBMCs or a T cell subset sorted from them (not recorded which). The receptor set was obtained from a man between 18 and 35 years old who had mild COVID-19 (a few samples of this study predate the infection). Cell type and time point are not known. CDR3s include the opening cysteine and the closing phenylalanine or tryptophan. D genes are given only for firm matches. Rows may omit the clone size; those that give it use once, few, many or a size class.

v_gene	abundance	d_gene	j_gene	CDR3nt	CDR3aa
TRBV7-9	-	-	TRBJ1-1	TGTGCCAGCAGGCTGAACACTGAAGCTTTCTTT	CASRLNTEAFF
TRBV11-2	-	-	TRBJ2-3	TGTGCCAGCAGCTCCCAAACAGGTGTATTCACAGATACGCAGTATTTT	CASSSQTGVFTDTQYF
TRBV12-5	few	TRBD1	TRBJ2-7	TGTGCTAGTGGTTTGGTTGTGGCAGGGGGCGAATACGAGCAGTACTTC	CASGLVVAGGEYEQYF
TRBV11-2	-	TRBD2	TRBJ2-2	TGTGCCAGCAGCTCCACCGGCGGGGGGGAGAACACCGGGGAGCTGTTTTTT	CASSSTGGGENTGELFF
TRBV28	few	-	TRBJ2-3	TGTGCCAGCGGAGGAGGGAGAGCAGATACGCAGTATTTT	CASGGGRADTQYF
TRBV4-3	-	-	TRBJ2-3	TGCGCCAGCAGCCAAGAGAGGGGGGGGCAGAGAACGAGTCGGGCGCAGTATTTT	CASSQERGGQRTSRAQYF
TRBV7-6	few	-	TRBJ2-3	TGTGCCAGCAGCTTCCGGGTCTCGCAAGACGCAGATACGCAGTATTTT	CASSFRVSQDADTQYF
TRBV27	-	TRBD2	TRBJ2-7	TGTGCCAGCAGTCCCACCGGGGGGTCCTGGGAGCAGTACTTC	CASSPTGGSWEQYF
TRBV28	-	-	TRBJ1-2	TGTGCCAGCAGAATCGGGCGCTTTGGTGGCTACACCTTC	CASRIGRFGGYTF
TRBV6-5	many	TRBD1	TRBJ1-1	TGTGCCAGCAGGGGGACAGTTGAAGCTTTCTTT	CASRGTVEAFF
TRBV4-2	-	-	TRBJ2-1	TGTGCCAGCAGCCAAGAGGTGAATGAGCAGTTCTTC	CASSQEVNEQFF
TRBV15	-	-	TRBJ1-4	TGTGCCACCAGCCGCGGTGTAGGTAATGAAAAACTGTTTTTT	CATSRGVGNEKLFF
TRBV20-1	few	-	TRBJ2-7	TGCAGTGCTAGAGACACAGGGAGGGACTACGAGCAGTACTTC	CSARDTGRDYEQYF
TRBV7-2	few	TRBD1	TRBJ1-4	TGTGCCAGCAGCTTATTAGGGACAGGCAGCTTTAATGAAAAACTGTTTTTT	CASSLLGTGSFNEKLFF
TRBV15	-	-	TRBJ1-2	TGTGCCACCAGCGCAACAGGCGGCTATGGCTACACCTTC	CATSATGGYGYTF
TRBV3-1	-	-	TRBJ2-1	TGTGCCAGCAGCCAAGATTATGTGCAGTTCTTC	CASSQDYVQFF
TRBV20-1	few	-	TRBJ1-5	TGCAGTGCTCAAGAATTTGGTCGCAATCAGCCCCAGCATTTT	CSAQEFGRNQPQHF
TRBV7-2	many	TRBD2	TRBJ2-1	TGTGCCAGCTGTGGGGGGGTCGGCTGGGAGCAGTTCTTC	CASCGGVGWEQFF
TRBV4-2	few	TRBD1	TRBJ2-2	TGTGCCAGCAGCCAAGCGGTCCTAATCCGGGACAGGGAGTTCGGGGAGCTGTTTTTT	CASSQAVLIRDREFGELFF
TRBV6-6	-	TRBD1	TRBJ2-2	TGTGCCAGCAGTAGACAGCCGGGACAGGGGACCACGAACACCGGGGAGCTGTTTTTT	CASSRQPGQGTTNTGELFF
TRBV28	few	TRBD1	TRBJ2-7	TGTGCCAGCAGCTGGGGACAGCTCTACGAGCAGTACTTC	CASSWGQLYEQYF
TRBV30	few	TRBD1	TRBJ1-1	TGTGCCTGGAGACAGGGGAGCACTGAAGCTTTCTTT	CAWRQGSTEAFF
TRBV7-9	-	-	TRBJ1-2	TGTGCCAGCAGCTCCAAGTTAACGCGGCGCTATGGCTACACCTTC	CASSSKLTRRYGYTF
TRBV15	-	TRBD1	TRBJ1-1	TGTGCCACCAGCAGAGAGCTCCGGACAGGGGCTGAAGCTTTCTTT	CATSRELRTGAEAFF
TRBV24-1	-	-	TRBJ2-1	TGTGCCACCAGTGACCTGAGGGACCCCTACAATGAGCAGTTCTTC	CATSDLRDPYNEQFF
TRBV20-1	-	TRBD1	TRBJ1-1	TGCAGTGCAACAGACAGGGCGTACACTGAAGCTTTCTTT	CSATDRAYTEAFF
TRBV27	many	TRBD1	TRBJ2-7	TGTGCCAGCAGTTCGGGACAGCGCTCCTACGAGCAGTACTTC	CASSSGQRSYEQYF
TRBV19	many	-	TRBJ1-2	TGTGCCAGTAGTATCTTCGGGTCAGGGATCTATGGCTACACCTTC	CASSIFGSGIYGYTF
TRBV4-1	many	-	TRBJ2-3	TGCGCCAGCAGCCAAGCCCAACTAGCTATTGGCACAGATACGCAGTATTTT	CASSQAQLAIGTDTQYF
TRBV5-1	many	TRBD1	TRBJ1-2	TGCGCCAGCAGCCCCGGGACAGGGGATGGCTACACCTTC	CASSPGTGDGYTF
TRBV13	once	TRBD2	TRBJ2-7	TGTGCCAGCAGCTTAAGCCTAGCGGGGGGCTTTAATCCCGAGCAGTACTTC	CASSLSLAGGFNPEQYF
TRBV10-3	-	-	TRBJ1-1	TGTGCCATCAGTGAGGAAAACTCAGCTGAAGCTTTCTTT	CAISEENSAEAFF
TRBV4-2	few	-	TRBJ2-4	TGTGCCAGCAGCCAAGCTCCGGGGTTCACCAAAAACATTCAGTACTTC	CASSQAPGFTKNIQYF
TRBV12-3/TRBV12-4	few	-	TRBJ1-1	TGTGCCAGCAGTTTAGGCTATCTCACCGGGGACACTGAAGCTTTCTTT	CASSLGYLTGDTEAFF
TRBV7-9	few	-	TRBJ2-7	TGTGCCAGCAGCCCGACTGTAACCTACGAGCAGTACTTC	CASSPTVTYEQYF
TRBV5-1	few	TRBD2	TRBJ2-1	TGCGCCAGCAGCTTTCAAGGACTAGCGTTCTATGTCGGTAATGAGCAGTTCTTC	CASSFQGLAFYVGNEQFF
TRBV7-2	many	-	TRBJ1-1	TGTGCCAGCAGCTTAGACCGGAACACTGAAGCTTTCTTT	CASSLDRNTEAFF
TRBV4-1	few	-	TRBJ1-1	TGCGCCAGCAGCCAAGGGGATGGAGAGACGGACACTGAAGCTTTCTTT	CASSQGDGETDTEAFF
TRBV12-3/TRBV12-4	many	-	TRBJ2-7	TGTGCCAGCAGCCCCACAAGGGTGGTTTCCTACGAGCAGTACTTC	CASSPTRVVSYEQYF
TRBV19	few	TRBD2	TRBJ2-5	TGTGCCAGTAGTCCCCGGGGAGGGCAAGAGACCCAGTACTTC	CASSPRGGQETQYF
TRBV20-1	-	TRBD1	TRBJ2-7	TGCAGTGCCCGAGACAGGGGCTACGAGCAGTACTTC	CSARDRGYEQYF
TRBV5-1	-	TRBD1	TRBJ2-5	TGCGCCAGCGCACCTTTCGGGACAGGTCAAGAGACCCAGTACTTC	CASAPFGTGQETQYF
TRBV5-5	few	-	TRBJ2-5	TGTGCCAGCAGCTTTGAACCCGGGGGAGAGACCCAGTACTTC	CASSFEPGGETQYF
TRBV11-1	few	-	TRBJ2-3	TGTGCCAGCAGCCCCTGGGCAGGGACCAGCACAGATACGCAGTATTTT	CASSPWAGTSTDTQYF
TRBV7-2	-	-	TRBJ2-5	TGTGCCAGCAGCTTAGTCCAGGGACGAGAGACCCAGTACTTC	CASSLVQGRETQYF
TRBV4-1	once	-	TRBJ1-5	TGCGCCAGCAGCCAAGATGGGGGCAATCAGCCCCAGCATTTT	CASSQDGGNQPQHF
TRBV6-1	-	-	TRBJ2-5	TGTGCCAGCAGTGACCCGACAGTGACGATTAGTGGGACCCAGTACTTC	CASSDPTVTISGTQYF
TRBV19	-	-	TRBJ1-4	TGTGCCAGTAGTAACCTAACGACAGTTTGGGCTGAAAAACTGTTTTTT	CASSNLTTVWAEKLFF
TRBV7-3	-	-	TRBJ1-6	TGTGCCAGCAGCTCGGGAGGAGTATCACCCCTCCACTTT	CASSSGGVSPLHF
TRBV19	-	-	TRBJ2-5	TGTGCCAGTAGTATAGTGGTGGAGACCCAAGAGACCCAGTACTTC	CASSIVVETQETQYF
TRBV4-1	few	TRBD2	TRBJ2-2	TGCGCCAGCAGCCTAAGACTAGCGGGGAACACCGGGGAGCTGTTTTTT	CASSLRLAGNTGELFF
TRBV7-9	few	-	TRBJ1-2	TGTGCCAGTGGGACGGATTATGGCTACACCTTC	CASGTDYGYTF
TRBV12-3/TRBV12-4	once	TRBD1	TRBJ1-2	TGTGCCAGCAGTACGACAGGGTTTAGCTATGGCTACACCTTC	CASSTTGFSYGYTF
TRBV7-9	few	-	TRBJ2-7	TGTGCCAGCAGCTTATCGCCGGGGGTGAAACCCTACGAGCAGTACTTC	CASSLSPGVKPYEQYF